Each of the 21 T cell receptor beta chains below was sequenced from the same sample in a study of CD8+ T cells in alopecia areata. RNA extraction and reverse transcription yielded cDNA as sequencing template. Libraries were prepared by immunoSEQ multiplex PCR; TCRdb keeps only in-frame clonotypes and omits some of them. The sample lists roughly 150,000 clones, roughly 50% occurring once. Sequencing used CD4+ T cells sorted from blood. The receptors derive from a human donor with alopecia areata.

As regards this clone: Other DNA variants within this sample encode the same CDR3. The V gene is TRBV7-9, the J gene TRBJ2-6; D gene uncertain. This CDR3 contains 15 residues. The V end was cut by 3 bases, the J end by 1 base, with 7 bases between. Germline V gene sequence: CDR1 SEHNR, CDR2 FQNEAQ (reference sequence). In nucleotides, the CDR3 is TGTGCCAGCAGCTTGGACGGATCTGGGGCCAACGTCCTGACTTTC. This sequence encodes CASSLDGSGANVLTF.

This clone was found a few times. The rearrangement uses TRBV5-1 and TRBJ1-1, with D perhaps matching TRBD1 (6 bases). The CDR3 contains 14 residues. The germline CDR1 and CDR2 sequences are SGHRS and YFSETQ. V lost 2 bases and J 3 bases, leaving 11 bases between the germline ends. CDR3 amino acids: CASSFQQGDTEAFF. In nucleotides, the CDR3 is TGCGCCAGCAGCTTCCAACAGGGAGACACTGAAGCTTTCTTT.

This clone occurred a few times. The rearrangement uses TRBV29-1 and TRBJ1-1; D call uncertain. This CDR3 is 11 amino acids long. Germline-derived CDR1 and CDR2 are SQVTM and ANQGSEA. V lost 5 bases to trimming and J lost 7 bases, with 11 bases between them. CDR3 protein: CSVRVMGEAFF. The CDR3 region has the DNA TGCAGCGTTAGGGTCATGGGTGAAGCTTTCTTT.

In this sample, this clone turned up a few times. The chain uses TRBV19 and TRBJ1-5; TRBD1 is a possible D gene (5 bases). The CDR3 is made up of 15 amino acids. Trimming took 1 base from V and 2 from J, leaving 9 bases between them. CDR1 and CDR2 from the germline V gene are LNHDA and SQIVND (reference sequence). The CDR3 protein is CASSIGDVRNQPQHF. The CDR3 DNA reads TGTGCCAGTAGTATAGGGGACGTCCGCAATCAGCCCCAGCATTTT.

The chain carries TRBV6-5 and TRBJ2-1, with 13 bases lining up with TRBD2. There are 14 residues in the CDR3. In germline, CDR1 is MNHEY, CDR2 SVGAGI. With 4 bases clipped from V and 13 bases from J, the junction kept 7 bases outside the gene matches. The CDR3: CASSSGLAGVSQFF. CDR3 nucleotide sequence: TGTGCCAGCAGTTCCGGACTAGCGGGAGTTTCTCAGTTCTTC.

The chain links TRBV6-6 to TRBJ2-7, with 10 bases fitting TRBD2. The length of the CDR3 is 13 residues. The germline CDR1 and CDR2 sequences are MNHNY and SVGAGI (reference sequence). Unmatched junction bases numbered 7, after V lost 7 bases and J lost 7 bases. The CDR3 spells CASNQREGGEQYF. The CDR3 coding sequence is TGTGCCAGCAATCAGCGGGAGGGCGGAGAGCAGTACTTC.

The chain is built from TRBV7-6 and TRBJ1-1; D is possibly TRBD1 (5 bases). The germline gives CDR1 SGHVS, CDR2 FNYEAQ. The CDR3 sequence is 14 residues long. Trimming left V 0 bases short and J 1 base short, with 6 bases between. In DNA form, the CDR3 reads TGTGCCAGCAGCTTAGCGCAGGGGAACACTGAAGCTTTCTTT. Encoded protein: CASSLAQGNTEAFF.

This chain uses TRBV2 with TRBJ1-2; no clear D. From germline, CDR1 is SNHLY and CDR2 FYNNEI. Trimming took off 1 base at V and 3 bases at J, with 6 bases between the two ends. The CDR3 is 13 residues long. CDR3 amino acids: CASSEEAHYGYTF. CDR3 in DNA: TGTGCCAGCAGTGAAGAGGCGCACTATGGCTACACCTTC.

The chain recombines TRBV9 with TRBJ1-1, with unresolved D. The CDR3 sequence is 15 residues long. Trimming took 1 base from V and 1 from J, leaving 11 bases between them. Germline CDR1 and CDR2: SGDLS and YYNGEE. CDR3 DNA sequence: TGTGCCAGCAGCGTAAGTAAGGAAGGGAACACTGAAGCTTTCTTT. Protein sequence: CASSVSKEGNTEAFF.

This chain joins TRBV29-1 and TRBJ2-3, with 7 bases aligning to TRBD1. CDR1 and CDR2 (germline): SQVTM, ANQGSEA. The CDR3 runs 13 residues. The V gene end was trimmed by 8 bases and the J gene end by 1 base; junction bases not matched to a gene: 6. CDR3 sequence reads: CSLVGQGTDTQYF. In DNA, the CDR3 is TGCAGCCTTGTTGGACAGGGCACAGATACGCAGTATTTT.

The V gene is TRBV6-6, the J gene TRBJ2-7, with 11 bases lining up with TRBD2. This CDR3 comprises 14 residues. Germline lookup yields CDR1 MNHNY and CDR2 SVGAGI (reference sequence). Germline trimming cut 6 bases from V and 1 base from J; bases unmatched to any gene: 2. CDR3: CASRVAGGSYEQYF. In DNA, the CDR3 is TGTGCCAGCAGGGTAGCGGGAGGGTCCTACGAGCAGTACTTC.

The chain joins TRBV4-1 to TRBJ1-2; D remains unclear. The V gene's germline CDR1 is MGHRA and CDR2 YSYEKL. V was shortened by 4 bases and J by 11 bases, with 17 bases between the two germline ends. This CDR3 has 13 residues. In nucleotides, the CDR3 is TGCGCCAGCAGCCCCTCTCCAGCCGCGTGGTACACCTTC. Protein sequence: CASSPSPAAWYTF.

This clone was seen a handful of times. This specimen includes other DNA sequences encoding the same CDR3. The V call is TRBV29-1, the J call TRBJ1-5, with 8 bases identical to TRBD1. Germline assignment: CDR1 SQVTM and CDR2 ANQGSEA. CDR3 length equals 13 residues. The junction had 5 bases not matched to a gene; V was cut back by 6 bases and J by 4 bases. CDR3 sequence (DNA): TGCAGCGTCTCCGGGACAGGAAATCAGCCCCAGCATTTT. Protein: CSVSGTGNQPQHF.

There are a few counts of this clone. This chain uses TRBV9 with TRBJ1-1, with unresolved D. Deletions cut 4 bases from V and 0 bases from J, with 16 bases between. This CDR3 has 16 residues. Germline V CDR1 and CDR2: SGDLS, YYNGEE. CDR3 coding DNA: TGTGCCAGCAGCCTTAAACCGGGCACCGTGAACACTGAAGCTTTCTTT. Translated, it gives CASSLKPGTVNTEAFF.

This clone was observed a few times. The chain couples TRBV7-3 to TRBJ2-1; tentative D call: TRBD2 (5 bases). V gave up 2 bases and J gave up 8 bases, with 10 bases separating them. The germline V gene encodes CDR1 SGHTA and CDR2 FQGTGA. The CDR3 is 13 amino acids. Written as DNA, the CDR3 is TGTGCCAGCAGCTTACAACGAGGGTATGAGCAGTTCTTC. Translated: CASSLQRGYEQFF.

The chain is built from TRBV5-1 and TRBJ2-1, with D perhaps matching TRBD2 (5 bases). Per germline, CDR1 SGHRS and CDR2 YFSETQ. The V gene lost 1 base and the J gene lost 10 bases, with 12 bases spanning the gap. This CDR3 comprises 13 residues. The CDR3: CASSLQLPGEQFF. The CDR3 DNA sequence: TGCGCCAGCAGCTTGCAGTTGCCGGGGGAGCAGTTCTTC.

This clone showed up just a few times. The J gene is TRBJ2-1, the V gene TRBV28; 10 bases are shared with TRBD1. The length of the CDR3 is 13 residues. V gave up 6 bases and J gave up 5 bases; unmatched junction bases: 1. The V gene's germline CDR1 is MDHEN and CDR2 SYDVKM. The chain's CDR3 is CASRGTGDNEQFF. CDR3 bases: TGTGCCAGCAGGGGGACAGGGGACAATGAGCAGTTCTTC.

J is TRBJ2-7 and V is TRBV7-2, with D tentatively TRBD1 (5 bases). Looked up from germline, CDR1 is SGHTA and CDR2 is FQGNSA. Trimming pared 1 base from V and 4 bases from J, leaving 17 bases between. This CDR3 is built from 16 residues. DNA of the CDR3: TGTGCCAGCAGCTTAGTGGAACAGGTGCCTGGTTACGAGCAGTACTTC. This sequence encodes CASSLVEQVPGYEQYF.

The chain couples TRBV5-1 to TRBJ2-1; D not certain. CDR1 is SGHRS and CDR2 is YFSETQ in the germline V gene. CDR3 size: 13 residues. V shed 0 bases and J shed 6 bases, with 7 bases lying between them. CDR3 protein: CASSLVLPNEQFF. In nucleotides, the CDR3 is TGCGCCAGCAGCTTGGTCCTCCCCAATGAGCAGTTCTTC.

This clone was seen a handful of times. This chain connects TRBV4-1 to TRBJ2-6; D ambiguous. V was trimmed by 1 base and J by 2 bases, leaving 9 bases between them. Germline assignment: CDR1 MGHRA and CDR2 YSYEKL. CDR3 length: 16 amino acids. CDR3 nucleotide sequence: TGCGCCAGCAGCCAAGTTATAAGGGCTGGGGCCAACGTCCTGACTTTC. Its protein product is CASSQVIRAGANVLTF.

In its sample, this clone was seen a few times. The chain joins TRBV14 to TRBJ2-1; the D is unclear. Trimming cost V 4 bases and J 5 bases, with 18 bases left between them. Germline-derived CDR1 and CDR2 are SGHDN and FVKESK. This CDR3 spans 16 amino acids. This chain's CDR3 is CASSPRLGLSNNEQFF. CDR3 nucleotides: TGTGCCAGCAGCCCCCGATTGGGGTTAAGTAACAATGAGCAGTTCTTC.